A single sample gave rise to the 21 T cell receptor beta chains below, sequenced in a study of early stage breast cancer tumors. Clones were read by immunoSEQ multiplex PCR, and TCRdb kept only the in-frame ones, dropping some. This table has 65,000 to 75,000 clones, 80% appearing once. The specimen sequenced was blood. The receptors derive from a person in their 40s with breast cancer.

This chain connects TRBV7-9 to TRBJ2-1; TRBD1 aligns across 8 bases. Germline values: CDR1 SEHNR, CDR2 FQNEAQ (reference sequence). This CDR3 contains 12 residues. Trimming took 4 bases from V and 10 from J; bases not matched to a gene: 3. The CDR3 nucleotides read TGTGCCAGCAGCTCCCGGACAGGGGAGCAGTTCTTC. Translating gives CASSSRTGEQFF.

The V and J genes are TRBV4-2 and TRBJ2-3, with D unresolved. The CDR3 is 13 amino acids. V lost 0 bases to trimming and J lost 5 bases, with 6 bases between them. CDR1 LGHNA and CDR2 YNFKEQ come from the germline V gene. The CDR3 coding sequence is TGTGCCAGCAGCCAAGATCGGCGAGATACGCAGTATTTT. Encoded protein: CASSQDRRDTQYF.

This clone showed up just a few times. The chain employs TRBV28 and TRBJ1-2; D ambiguous. V was pared by 3 bases and J by 4 bases, with 6 bases between. The CDR3 runs 12 residues. Germline V gene data show CDR1 as MDHEN and CDR2 as SYDVKM. CDR3 sequence (DNA): TGTGCCAGCAGTTTGAAGGCCTATGGCTACACCTTC. Residues: CASSLKAYGYTF.

This clone was found once. The chain is built from TRBV5-5 and TRBJ1-2; TRBD1 is a possible D gene (6 bases). The CDR3 is made up of 13 amino acids. Per the germline V gene, CDR1 is SGHKS and CDR2 is YYEKEE (reference sequence). Trimming removed 5 bases from V and 3 bases from J, with 11 bases in between. The CDR3 region is CASRQGADYGYTF. The DNA of the CDR3 is TGTGCCAGCAGACAGGGCGCAGACTATGGCTACACCTTC.

This clone was seen once. The CDR3 sequence is CASSGLAGNQETQYF. In DNA, the CDR3 is TGTGCCAGCAGTGGGTTAGCGGGAAACCAAGAGACCCAGTACTTC. This sequence joins TRBV2 and TRBJ2-5, with 8 bases matching TRBD2. V shed 4 bases and J 0 bases; nucleotides not matched to a gene: 4. The germline V gene has CDR1 SNHLY and CDR2 FYNNEI. The CDR3 runs to 15 residues.

V is TRBV30 and J is TRBJ1-5; D ambiguous. Germline CDR1 reads GTSNPN; CDR2 reads SVGIG (reference sequence). V shed 3 bases and J shed 6 bases, with 12 bases lying between them. The CDR3 contains 13 residues. In nucleotides, the CDR3 is TGTGCCTGGAGCCCCGGGGAATCTCAGCCCCAGCATTTT. Translated, it gives CAWSPGESQPQHF.

This rearrangement joins TRBV30 to TRBJ2-2; D is undetermined. With 1 base removed from V and 4 bases from J, the gap between germline ends came to 16 bases. In germline, CDR1 is GTSNPN, CDR2 SVGIG (reference sequence). This CDR3 has 16 amino acids. The CDR3 is CAWSGQLGPATGELFF. CDR3 nucleotide sequence: TGTGCCTGGAGTGGCCAGCTAGGGCCTGCCACCGGGGAGCTGTTTTTT.

This sequence joins TRBV19 and TRBJ2-3; possibly TRBD1 for D (6 bases). Trimming shortened V by 5 bases and J by 0 bases, and 9 bases separated the two germline ends. This CDR3 spans 14 amino acids. From germline, CDR1 is LNHDA and CDR2 SQIVND (reference sequence). CDR3 bases: TGTGCCAGTAGTCGCACAGGGAGCACAGATACGCAGTATTTT. Translation: CASSRTGSTDTQYF.

This clone was seen only a few times. The chain has TRBV7-9 and TRBJ2-7, with TRBD1 matching 10 bases. CDR3 size: 15 residues. V was pared by 3 bases and J by 6 bases, with 8 bases of the junction left unmatched. Germline assignment: CDR1 SEHNR and CDR2 FQNEAQ (reference sequence). The CDR3 DNA sequence: TGTGCCAGCAGCTTCCCGGGACAGGGGAAGGGCGAGCAGTACTTC. Its protein is CASSFPGQGKGEQYF.

About this clone itself: Germline is not matched at one junction end, which may reflect a read error. Other DNA sequences from this sample encode an identical CDR3 as well. The gene calls are TRBV6-5 and TRBJ2-2; the D call may be TRBD1 or TRBD2 (5 bases each). The CDR3 is 15 amino acids. Germline assignment: CDR1 MNHEY and CDR2 SVGAGI. CDR3 DNA sequence: TGTGCTAGCAGCCATGGGACGGCGAACACCGGGGAGCTGTTTTTT. Amino acids: CASSHGTANTGELFF.

V is TRBV7-6 and J is TRBJ2-7, with D possibly matching TRBD1 (5 bases). V shed 3 bases and J shed 2 bases, with 11 bases lying between them. The length of the CDR3 is 14 residues. Germline loops: CDR1 SGHVS, CDR2 FNYEAQ. The CDR3 spells CASSLQTGPYEQYF. The CDR3 nucleotides are TGTGCCAGCAGCTTGCAAACAGGTCCCTACGAGCAGTACTTC.

This clone came up a few times. V gene TRBV9 combines with J gene TRBJ1-5; possible D gene TRBD1, 5 bases. The germline CDR1 and CDR2 sequences are SGDLS and YYNGEE. Deletions cut 4 bases from V and 7 bases from J, with 12 bases between. There are 13 residues in the CDR3. The CDR3 spells CASSSQGEQPQHF. The CDR3 DNA is TGTGCCAGCAGCTCCCAGGGAGAGCAGCCCCAGCATTTT.

In this sample, this clone turned up once. The V call is TRBV11-3, the J call TRBJ2-7; D is uncertain. V gave up 1 base and J gave up 6 bases, with 7 bases separating them. Looked up from germline, CDR1 is SGHNT and CDR2 is YENEEA. The CDR3 has 12 residues. CDR3 loop: CASSLGATEQYF. The CDR3 nucleotides read TGTGCCAGCAGCTTAGGAGCGACCGAGCAGTACTTC.

The gene calls are TRBV6-5 and TRBJ2-1; D ambiguous. Trimming took off 4 bases at V and 7 bases at J, with 17 bases between the two ends. The germline V gene encodes CDR1 MNHEY and CDR2 SVGAGI. There are 15 residues in the CDR3. The CDR3, as DNA: TGTGCCAGCAGTTCCCAGGTGGGTGTCCCGAATGAGCAGTTCTTC. Its protein product is CASSSQVGVPNEQFF.

This clone was picked up a small number of times. The chain combines TRBV19 with TRBJ1-2; no definite D call. V was shortened by 6 bases and J by 4 bases, with 9 bases between the two germline ends. The CDR3 is 12 amino acids. Germline CDR1 and CDR2: LNHDA and SQIVND (reference sequence). This CDR3 is CASRKDGYGYTF. In DNA, the CDR3 is TGTGCCAGTAGAAAGGACGGCTATGGCTACACCTTC.

This chain uses TRBV5-1 with TRBJ2-1; possibly TRBD2 for D (5 bases). The V gene's germline CDR1 is SGHRS and CDR2 YFSETQ. This CDR3 region has 14 residues. The V end was cut by 7 bases, the J end by 2 bases, with 13 bases between. The CDR3 bases are TGCGCCAGCTCAGAGGGAGCTCCCTACAATGAGCAGTTCTTC. Its protein product is CASSEGAPYNEQFF. Full variable domain (outside the CDR3, taken from reference TRBV5-1 and TRBJ2-1): KAGVTQTPRYLIKTRGQQVTLSCSPISGHRSVSWYQQTPGQGLQFLFEYFSETQRNKGNFPGRFSGRQFSNSRSEMNVSTLELGDSALYLCASSEGAPYNEQFFGPGTRLTVL.

The chain employs TRBV9 and TRBJ1-2; D gene ambiguous. Deletions cut 3 bases from V and 4 bases from J, with 13 bases between. The CDR3 extends over 14 amino acids. Germline V gene lookup returns CDR1 SGDLS and CDR2 YYNGEE. CDR3 DNA sequence: TGTGCCAGCAGCGGAGCGGCCTTGGGCTATGGCTACACCTTC. Residues: CASSGAALGYGYTF. The variable domain in full, completed from reference TRBV9 and TRBJ1-2, reads DSGVTQTPKHLITATGQRVTLRCSPRSGDLSVYWYQQSLDQGLQFLIQYYNGEERAKGNILERFSAQQFPDLHSELNLSSLELGDSALYFCASSGAALGYGYTFGSGTRLTVV.

This clone was detected only a few times. V and J are TRBV29-1 and TRBJ1-2, with TRBD1 as a possible D gene (6 bases). This CDR3 is built from 13 residues. Trimming cost V 4 bases and J 8 bases, with 17 bases left between them. Germline V gene data show CDR1 as SQVTM and CDR2 as ANQGSEA. CDR3 DNA: TGCAGCGTTGCAGGACAGTGGAGTCAGGGCTACACCTTC. Amino acids: CSVAGQWSQGYTF.

For this clone: One junction end does not reproduce the germline sequence, and a read error may be involved. The V call is TRBV20-1, the J call TRBJ2-5; TRBD2 agrees at 12 bases. Germline V lookup: CDR1 DFQATT, CDR2 SNEGSKA (reference sequence). The CDR3 spans 11 residues. The CDR3 DNA follows: TGCAGGGCTAGCGGGAGGGGGACCCAGTACTTC. The encoded protein is CRASGRGTQYF.

The rearrangement links TRBV30 to TRBJ1-1, with D hard to call. Germline V gives CDR1 GTSNPN, CDR2 SVGIG (reference sequence). V lost 1 base and J 4 bases, leaving 13 bases between the germline ends. The CDR3 runs to 14 residues. The CDR3 DNA reads as TGTGCCTGGAGTGGTCAGAATGGGGTCACTGAAGCTTTCTTT. Translation: CAWSGQNGVTEAFF.

The V gene is TRBV9, the J gene TRBJ2-3, with TRBD2 identical over 10 bases. The germline V gene has CDR1 SGDLS and CDR2 YYNGEE. This CDR3 is built from 17 residues. The ends lost 3 bases at V and 4 bases at J; junction bases unmatched: 11. CDR3 nucleotides: TGTGCCAGCAGCGCTCCGAGCGGGAGGGTTTGGGCAGATACGCAGTATTTT. Its protein is CASSAPSGRVWADTQYF.